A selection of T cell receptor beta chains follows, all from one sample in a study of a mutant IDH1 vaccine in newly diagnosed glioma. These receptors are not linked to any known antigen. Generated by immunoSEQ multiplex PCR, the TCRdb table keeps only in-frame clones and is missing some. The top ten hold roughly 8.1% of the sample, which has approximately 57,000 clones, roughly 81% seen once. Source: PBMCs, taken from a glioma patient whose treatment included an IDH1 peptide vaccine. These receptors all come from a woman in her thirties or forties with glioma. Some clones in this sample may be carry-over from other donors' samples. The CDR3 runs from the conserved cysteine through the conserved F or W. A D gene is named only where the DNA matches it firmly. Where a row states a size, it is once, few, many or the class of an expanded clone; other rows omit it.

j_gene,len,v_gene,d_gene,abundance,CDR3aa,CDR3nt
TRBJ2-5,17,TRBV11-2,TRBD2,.,CASSLVISGGRGETQYF,TGTGCCAGCAGCTTAGTCATTAGCGGGGGCAGGGGAGAGACCCAGTACTTC
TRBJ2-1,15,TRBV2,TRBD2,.,CASRPSGGARNEQFF,TGTGCCAGCAGGCCTAGCGGGGGGGCGAGGAATGAGCAGTTCTTC
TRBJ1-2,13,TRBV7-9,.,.,CASSTQSHYGYTF,TGTGCCAGCAGTACTCAGTCCCACTATGGCTACACCTTC
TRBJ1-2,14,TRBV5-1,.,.,CASLPDRVENGYTF,TGCGCCAGCCTTCCGGATAGGGTGGAAAATGGCTACACCTTC
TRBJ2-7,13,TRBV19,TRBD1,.,CASKGTESYEQYF,TGTGCCAGTAAAGGGACAGAGTCCTACGAGCAGTACTTC
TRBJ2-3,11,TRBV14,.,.,CASSPSGKQYF,TGTGCCAGCAGCCCGTCGGGAAAGCAGTATTTT
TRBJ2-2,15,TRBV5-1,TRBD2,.,CASSRTSGGTGELFF,TGCGCCAGCAGTAGGACTAGCGGGGGTACCGGGGAGCTGTTTTTT
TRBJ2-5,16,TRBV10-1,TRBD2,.,CASSESGSGGSETQYF,TGCGCCAGCAGTGAGTCCGGTAGCGGGGGGTCAGAGACCCAGTACTTC
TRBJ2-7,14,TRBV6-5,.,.,CASQGHLSSYEQYF,TGTGCCAGCCAGGGCCACCTGAGCTCCTACGAGCAGTACTTC
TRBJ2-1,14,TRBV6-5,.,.,CASSYGVLYNEQFF,TGTGCCAGCAGTTACGGGGTCCTCTACAATGAGCAGTTCTTC
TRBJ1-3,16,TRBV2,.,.,CASSEKGDYSGNTIYF,TGTGCCAGCAGTGAAAAAGGGGATTACTCTGGAAACACCATATATTTT
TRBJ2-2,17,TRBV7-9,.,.,CASSFPTNYKGGGELFF,TGTGCCAGCAGCTTCCCTACTAACTACAAGGGAGGCGGGGAGCTGTTTTTT
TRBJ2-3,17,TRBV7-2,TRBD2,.,CASSREVAGDSEDTQYF,TGTGCCAGCAGCCGAGAAGTAGCGGGGGATAGTGAAGATACGCAGTATTTT
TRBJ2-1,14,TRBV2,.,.,CASSGIGRGGEQFF,TGTGCCAGCAGTGGAATTGGGCGGGGTGGTGAGCAGTTCTTC
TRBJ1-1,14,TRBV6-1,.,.,CASSEMQGNTEAFF,TGTGCCAGCAGTGAAATGCAGGGGAACACTGAAGCTTTCTTT
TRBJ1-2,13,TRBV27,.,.,CASSGPGGDGYTF,TGTGCCAGCAGTGGGCCGGGGGGAGATGGCTACACCTTC
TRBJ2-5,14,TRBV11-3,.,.,CASSTRTDQETQYF,TGTGCCAGCAGCACCCGGACGGATCAAGAGACCCAGTACTTC
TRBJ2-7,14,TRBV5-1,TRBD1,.,CASSLGGQGYEQYF,TGCGCCAGCAGCTTGGGGGGACAGGGCTACGAGCAGTACTTC
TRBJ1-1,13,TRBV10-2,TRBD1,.,CASRQGAGTEAFF,TGCGCCAGCCGTCAGGGGGCAGGTACTGAAGCTTTCTTT
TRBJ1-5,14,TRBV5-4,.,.,CASSLAGVGQPQHF,TGTGCCAGCAGCTTGGCAGGGGTCGGACAGCCCCAGCATTTT
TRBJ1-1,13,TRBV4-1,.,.,CASSRTVNTEAFF,TGCGCCAGCAGCAGGACAGTGAACACTGAAGCTTTCTTT
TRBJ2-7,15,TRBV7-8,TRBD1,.,CASSSGQGRAYEQYF,TGTGCCAGCAGCTCTGGACAGGGAAGGGCCTACGAGCAGTACTTC
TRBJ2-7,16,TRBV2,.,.,CASSEAVRQSSYEQYF,TGTGCCAGCAGTGAAGCAGTGAGACAAAGCTCCTACGAGCAGTACTTC
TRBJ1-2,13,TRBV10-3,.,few,CAISTDPNYGYTF,TGTGCCATCAGTACGGACCCTAACTATGGCTACACCTTC
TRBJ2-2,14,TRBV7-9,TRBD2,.,CASTTGGGTGELFF,TGTGCCAGCACCACCGGCGGGGGCACCGGGGAGCTGTTTTTT
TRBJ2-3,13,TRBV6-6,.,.,CASSYSSRATQYF,TGTGCCAGCAGTTACTCCTCTAGAGCTACGCAGTATTTT
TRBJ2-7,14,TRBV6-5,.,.,CASSPRGLGYEQYF,TGTGCCAGCAGCCCACGGGGACTCGGCTACGAGCAGTACTTC
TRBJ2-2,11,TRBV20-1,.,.,CSAFFTGELFF,TGCAGTGCCTTCTTCACCGGGGAGCTGTTTTTT
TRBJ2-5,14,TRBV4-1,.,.,CASSQGGYQETQYF,TGCGCCAGCAGCCAGGGGGGCTACCAAGAGACCCAGTACTTC
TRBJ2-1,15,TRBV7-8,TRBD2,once,CASSPRGGPSGEQFF,TGTGCCAGCAGCCCCCGGGGGGGGCCCTCGGGAGAGCAGTTCTTC
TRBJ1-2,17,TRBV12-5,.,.,CASGLVAGALFRGGYTF,TGTGCTAGTGGTTTGGTTGCAGGGGCGCTCTTTAGGGGTGGCTACACCTTC
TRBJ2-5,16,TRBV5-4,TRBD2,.,CASSLGLAGGRETQYF,TGTGCCAGCAGCTTAGGACTAGCGGGGGGGCGAGAGACCCAGTACTTC
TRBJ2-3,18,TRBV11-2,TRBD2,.,CASSRLAGGLTSTDTQYF,TGTGCCAGCAGCCGACTAGCGGGGGGCTTGACAAGCACAGATACGCAGTATTTT
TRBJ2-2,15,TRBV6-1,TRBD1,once,CASSHRDRVTGELFF,TGTGCCAGCAGCCACAGGGACAGGGTTACCGGGGAGCTGTTTTTT
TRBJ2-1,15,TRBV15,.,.,CATSREGNSYNEQFF,TGTGCCACCAGCAGAGAGGGGAACTCCTACAATGAGCAGTTCTTC